This T cell receptor beta chain was observed in a study of blood T cells in healthy people across ages (dated by TCRdb to the mid-2010s). In terms of the full investigation: In model experiments, roughly one uniquely barcoded TCR beta cDNA molecule per two T cells was captured by template switching. Age-related changes in TCR beta repertoire diversity were measured in the study by deep sequencing normalized with unique cDNA molecular identifiers. The donors were split into four age groups: young (average around 16 years), middle-aged (over 35), aged (approximately 59) and long-lived (under 85). To avoid experimental bias, donors of different ages were randomly spread across the sequencing lanes. For two donors (one aged 18 to 30 and one aged 80 or older), the study analyzed two additional independent replicas of 1 million unique cDNA reads from the same blood draw. Broad study findings and their caveats: As age increased, observed TCR beta diversity per million T cells dropped in a roughly linear way, and a significant reduction was already evident by age 40. The CMV infection status of donors was not known, potentially confounding age-related changes in expanded clonotypes. Estimates of total diversity based on one million sequenced T cells were considered lower bounds and underestimates. A strong correlation was found between observed TCR beta diversity and the percentage of naive T cells measured by flow cytometry. Compared with the aged group, the long-lived group had more naive CD4+ T cells, fewer expanded clones and increased TCR diversity, a pattern suggesting age selection. Conclusive comparison of naive and antigen-experienced compartments was prevented by the profiling of bulk unsorted PBMCs.

This clonotype was observed once. Its antigen target is currently unknown. Base quality data are lacking; no much larger clone is found one base away. The 39 donors, aged about 6 to 100 years, were systemically healthy Caucasian individuals from Russia. Ten milliliters of peripheral blood were drawn from each donor into EDTA-treated Vacutainer tubes. Ficoll-Paque density-gradient centrifugation was used to isolate PBMCs, with at least 6.5 million per sample. Trizol reagent was used to extract total RNA from PBMCs, with at least 6 micrograms per sample. For every donor, flow cytometry on a PBMC aliquot measured the percentage of naive CD45RAhigh/CD27high T cells. Trimming removed 8 bases from V and 7 bases from J, leaving 11 bases between the germline ends. The CDR3 numbers 11 residues from cysteine through phenylalanine. Of the read, only the CDR3 DNA is kept; its 33 bases are in frame from base 1. Via the germline V gene, CDR1 is KGHDR and CDR2 SFDVKD.

Preparation of the library involved 5' RACE. Instrument used: Illumina HiSeq 2500. A second PCR of 7 to 11 cycles was performed with a sample-barcoded 5' primer and a J-beta primer mix. Each TCR beta cDNA molecule received a unique molecular identifier from a template-switch 5' adaptor carrying 12 random nucleotides. Each sample yielded at least 3 million CDR3-containing paired-end reads. First-strand cDNA was synthesized from all RNA with the Mint cDNA synthesis kit, primed by a TRBC-specific oligonucleotide. After uracil-DNA glycosylase treatment, a first 18-cycle PCR used universal primers M1SS and BC2_uni_R on all cDNA. Under the source paper's analysis protocol: For normalization, 1 million high-quality reads were randomly selected from each sample, with every read carrying a distinct molecular identifier. Instead of being binned into consensus sequences, reads that shared molecular identifiers were thrown out. MiTCR, with a Q25 quality threshold and the strictest error-elimination algorithm, was used for CDR3 identification, clonotype clustering and error correction. A nonparametric unseen species model using Euler transformation provided a lower-bound estimate of total TCR beta diversity. TCRdb reworked the public reads: Q25 trimming with fastp, MiXCR clone assembly, productive beta chains retained. Rows are unified per CDR3 protein, each entry keeping the most common DNA and genes. These V and J calls rely on TCRdb rather than the paper's analysis. The sample records 2 million or so distinct CDR3 sequences, around 48% of which are singletons. Less than 2.5% of the sample goes to the ten largest clones.

The receptor was derived from a woman in her 40s in good health. The chain is made from TRBV24-1 and TRBJ2-7; the D gene lacks a confident call. The sequenced material came from blood. The DNA is TGTGCCACCACTCTATACAATGAGCAGTACTTC. This translates into CATTLYNEQYF.